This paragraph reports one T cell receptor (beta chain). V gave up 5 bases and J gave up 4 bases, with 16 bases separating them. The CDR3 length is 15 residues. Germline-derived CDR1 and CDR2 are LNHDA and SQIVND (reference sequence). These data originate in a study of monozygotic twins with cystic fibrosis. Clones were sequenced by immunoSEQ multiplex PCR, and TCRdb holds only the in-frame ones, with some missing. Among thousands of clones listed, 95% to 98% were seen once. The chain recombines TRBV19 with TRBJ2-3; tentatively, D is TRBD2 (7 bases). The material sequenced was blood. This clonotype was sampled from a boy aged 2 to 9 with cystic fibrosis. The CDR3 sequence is CASSLGGARADTQYF. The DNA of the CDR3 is TGTGCCAGTAGTTTGGGGGGGGCTAGGGCAGATACGCAGTATTTT.